Each of the 8 T cell receptor beta chains below was sequenced from the same sample in a study of blood T cell repertoires in COVID-19. Profiled with immunoSEQ multiplex PCR; TCRdb holds only in-frame clones, not every one. The sample lists around 27,000 clones; approximately 90% were seen once. Sequencing was done on a sample of peripheral blood. All receptors derive from a man aged 55 to 70 with acute or convalescent COVID-19.

Here the CDR3 DNA reads TGTGCCAGCAGTATACAGGGTAGCCATGGCTACACCTTC. Translation: CASSIQGSHGYTF. This sequence joins TRBV28 and TRBJ1-2, with a weak D call TRBD1 (6 bases). Germline V CDR1 and CDR2: MDHEN, SYDVKM. Trimming removed 5 bases at V and 6 bases at J, with 13 bases between. CDR3 length equals 13 residues.

The V call is TRBV19, the J call TRBJ2-7; D uncertain. The ends were cut back, 3 bases at V and 3 bases at J, with 12 bases in the middle. This CDR3 region has 14 residues. Germline loops: CDR1 LNHDA, CDR2 SQIVND (reference sequence). The CDR3 DNA reads as TGTGCCAGTAGTATCGGCGGCCGAGACTACGAGCAGTACTTC. Its translation: CASSIGGRDYEQYF.

This clone was detected only once. The chain employs TRBV7-2 and TRBJ2-5; 10 bases map to TRBD2. Losses at the gene ends were 7 bases for V and 7 bases for J; bases not matched to a gene: 12. Germline lookup yields CDR1 SGHTA and CDR2 FQGNSA. The CDR3 totals 15 residues. The CDR3 here is CASKGLAGVPGTQYF. Written as DNA, the CDR3 is TGTGCCAGCAAAGGGCTAGCGGGAGTCCCAGGGACCCAGTACTTC. Filled out from reference TRBV7-2 and TRBJ2-5, the complete variable domain reads GAGVSQSPSNKVTEKGKDVELRCDPISGHTALYWYRQSLGQGLEFLIYFQGNSAPDKSGLPSDRFSAERTGGSVSTLTIQRTQQEDSAVYLCASKGLAGVPGTQYFGPGTRLLVL.

This chain connects TRBV3-1 (or the pseudogene TRBV3-2) to TRBJ2-3; a weak D match, TRBD2 (6 bases). Trimming removed 4 bases at V and 1 base at J, with 6 bases between. Germline V CDR1 and CDR2: LGHDT, YNNKEL (reference sequence). CDR3 length: 13 amino acids. CDR3 protein: CASSPSGTDTQYF. DNA for the CDR3: TGTGCCAGCAGCCCTAGCGGCACAGATACGCAGTATTTT.

V usage is TRBV7-8 and J usage is TRBJ2-2; D may correspond to TRBD1 or TRBD2 (7 bases each). V lost 5 bases, J lost 3 bases, and 10 bases lay in between. This CDR3 spans 14 amino acids. Germline CDR1 SGHVS, CDR2 FQNEAQ. This chain's CDR3 is CASSQGGDTGELFF. Here the CDR3 DNA reads TGTGCCAGCAGCCAGGGGGGGGACACCGGGGAGCTGTTTTTT.

The chain carries TRBV7-6 and TRBJ2-7; 10 nucleotides line up with TRBD1. Trimming took 5 bases from V and 1 from J; bases not matched to a gene: 5. The CDR3 extends over 15 amino acids. The V gene's germline CDR1 is SGHVS and CDR2 FNYEAQ. The CDR3 protein is CASSLGTGASYEQYF. As DNA, the CDR3 is TGTGCCAGCAGCCTCGGGACAGGGGCGTCCTACGAGCAGTACTTC.

V is TRBV7-2 and J is TRBJ1-1; a weak D match, TRBD1 (5 bases). The CDR3 has 12 residues. V dropped 5 bases and J dropped 7 bases, with 11 bases sitting between them. CDR1 is SGHTA and CDR2 is FQGNSA in the germline V gene. CDR3 sequence: CASSLQGYEAFF. The CDR3 coding sequence is TGTGCCAGCAGCCTCCAGGGTTATGAAGCTTTCTTT.

V usage is TRBV6-5 and J usage is TRBJ2-2; D unclear. Trimming took off 0 bases at V and 2 bases at J, with 7 bases between the two ends. The CDR3 has 15 residues. Looked up from germline, CDR1 is MNHEY and CDR2 is SVGAGI. The CDR3 here is CASSYSPPNTGELFF. The CDR3 region has the DNA TGTGCCAGCAGTTACTCTCCTCCTAACACCGGGGAGCTGTTTTTT.